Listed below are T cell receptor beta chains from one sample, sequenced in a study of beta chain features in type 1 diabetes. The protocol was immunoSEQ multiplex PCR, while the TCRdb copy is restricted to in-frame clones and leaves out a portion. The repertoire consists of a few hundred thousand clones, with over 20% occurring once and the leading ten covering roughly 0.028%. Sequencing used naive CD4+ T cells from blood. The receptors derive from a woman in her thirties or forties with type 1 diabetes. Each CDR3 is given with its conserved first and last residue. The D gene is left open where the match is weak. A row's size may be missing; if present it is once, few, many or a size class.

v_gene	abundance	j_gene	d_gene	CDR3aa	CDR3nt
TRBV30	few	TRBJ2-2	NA	CAWSAIGNPVGELFF	TGTGCCTGGAGCGCGATCGGGAACCCTGTTGGGGAGCTGTTTTTT
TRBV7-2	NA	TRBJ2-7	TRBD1	CASRRDRLSYEQYF	TGTGCCAGCAGGCGGGACAGGCTGTCCTACGAGCAGTACTTC
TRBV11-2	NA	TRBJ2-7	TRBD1	CASSLDGQGRDEQYF	TGTGCCAGCAGCTTAGATGGACAGGGGAGGGACGAGCAGTACTTC
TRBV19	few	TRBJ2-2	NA	CAIASDTGELFF	TGTGCCATCGCTAGCGACACCGGGGAGCTGTTTTTT
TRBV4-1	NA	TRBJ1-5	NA	CASSLDSVNNQPQHF	TGCGCCAGCAGCCTCGACAGCGTGAACAATCAGCCCCAGCATTTT
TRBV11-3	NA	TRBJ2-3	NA	CASSLGAVLPDTQYF	TGTGCCAGCAGCTTAGGAGCGGTCCTTCCAGATACGCAGTATTTT
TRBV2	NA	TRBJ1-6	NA	CASRGAGSYNSPLHF	TGTGCCAGCAGGGGGGCGGGCTCCTATAATTCACCCCTCCACTTT
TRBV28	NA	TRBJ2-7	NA	CASSLWTRNYEQYF	TGTGCCAGCAGTTTATGGACTCGGAACTACGAGCAGTACTTC
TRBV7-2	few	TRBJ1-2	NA	CASSIPSEDYGYTF	TGTGCCAGCAGCATCCCCTCGGAGGACTATGGCTACACCTTC
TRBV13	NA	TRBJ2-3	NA	CASSDRTEPTDTQYF	TGTGCCAGCAGCGACCGGACAGAACCCACAGATACGCAGTATTTT
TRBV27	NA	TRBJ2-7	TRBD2	CASSGTGTSPYEQYF	TGTGCCAGCAGTGGGACCGGGACTAGCCCGTACGAGCAGTACTTC
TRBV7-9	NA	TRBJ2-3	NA	CASSTTVDTQYF	TGTGCCAGCAGCACGACTGTCGATACGCAGTATTTT
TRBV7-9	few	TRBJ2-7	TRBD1	CASSLGQMSSYEQYF	TGTGCCAGCAGCTTGGGACAGATGAGCTCCTACGAGCAGTACTTC
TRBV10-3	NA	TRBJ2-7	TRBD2	CAISVALAGIGEQYF	TGTGCCATCAGTGTCGCCCTAGCGGGGATAGGCGAGCAGTACTTC
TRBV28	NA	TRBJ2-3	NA	CASSSLAGPDTQYF	TGTGCCAGCAGTTCCCTCGCAGGGCCAGATACGCAGTATTTT
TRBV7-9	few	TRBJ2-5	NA	CASRPPVESSVTQYF	TGTGCCAGCAGGCCCCCCGTGGAGAGTTCTGTGACCCAGTACTTC
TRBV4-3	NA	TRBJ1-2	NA	CASSQLTGPGYGYTF	TGCGCCAGCAGCCAACTGACAGGCCCTGGGTATGGCTACACCTTC
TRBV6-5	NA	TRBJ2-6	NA	CASSHRAGANVLTF	TGTGCCAGCAGTCACAGGGCTGGGGCCAACGTCCTGACTTTC
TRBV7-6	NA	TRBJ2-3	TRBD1	CASSFLGQGPTDTQYF	TGTGCCAGCAGCTTCCTGGGACAGGGTCCGACAGATACGCAGTATTTT
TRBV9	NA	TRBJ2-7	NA	CASSVGWGRGTNDEQYF	TGTGCCAGCAGCGTAGGATGGGGGCGGGGGACTAACGACGAGCAGTACTTC
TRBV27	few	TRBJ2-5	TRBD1	CASSLDRGRHGETQYF	TGTGCCAGCAGCTTAGACAGGGGACGGCATGGAGAGACCCAGTACTTC
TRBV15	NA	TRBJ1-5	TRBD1	CATSQTGGSSQPQHF	TGTGCCACCAGCCAGACAGGGGGGTCGAGTCAGCCCCAGCATTTT
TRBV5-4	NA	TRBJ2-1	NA	CASSLGQLSDEQFF	TGTGCCAGCAGCTTGGGACAGCTTTCGGATGAGCAGTTCTTC
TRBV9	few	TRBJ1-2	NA	CASSVAQGHGYTF	TGTGCCAGCAGCGTAGCACAGGGACATGGCTACACCTTC
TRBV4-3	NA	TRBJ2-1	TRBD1	CASSQLAETGDEQFF	TGCGCCAGCAGCCAGCTTGCAGAGACAGGGGATGAGCAGTTCTTC
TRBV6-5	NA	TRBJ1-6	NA	CASRTAAYNSPLHF	TGTGCCAGCAGGACAGCCGCCTATAATTCACCCCTCCACTTT
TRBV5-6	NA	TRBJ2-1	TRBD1	CASSFGTGPVYNEQFF	TGTGCCAGCAGCTTTGGGACAGGGCCGGTCTACAATGAGCAGTTCTTC
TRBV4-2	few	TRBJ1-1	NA	CASSLRHTEAFF	TGTGCCAGCAGCCTCCGTCACACTGAAGCTTTCTTT